These T cell receptor beta chains were read from a single sample in a study of beta chain features in type 1 diabetes. Profiled with immunoSEQ multiplex PCR; TCRdb holds only in-frame clones, not every one. The sample shows over 700,000 clones, 15% to 20% of them seen only once. The source material was naive CD4+ T cells from blood. These receptors came from a woman between 18 and 29 years old in good health. Each CDR3 is given with its conserved first and last residue. Each record gives: V gene, D gene, J gene, clone size, CDR3 DNA, CDR3 protein. A D gene is named only where the DNA matches it firmly. The size entry is marked missing in some rows and otherwise reads once, few, many or a size class.

v_call: TRBV28; d_call: -; j_call: TRBJ2-5; clone_size: few; cdr3_nt: TGTGCCAGCGGGGGGCCAGGGGGTGTGGAGACCCAGTACTTC; cdr3_aa: CASGGPGGVETQYF
v_call: TRBV4-1; d_call: -; j_call: TRBJ1-2; clone_size: few; cdr3_nt: TGCGCCAGCAGCCACGGGCAGGGGCCTCGATATGGCTACACCTTC; cdr3_aa: CASSHGQGPRYGYTF
v_call: TRBV11-2; d_call: -; j_call: TRBJ2-7; clone_size: few; cdr3_nt: TGTGCCAGCAGCCCAGTCTCTAGGCTGTGGGGCGAGCAGTACTTC; cdr3_aa: CASSPVSRLWGEQYF
v_call: TRBV14; d_call: -; j_call: TRBJ2-1; clone_size: -; cdr3_nt: TGTGCCAGCAGCCGGACCAGGAGCTCCTACAATGAGCAGTTCTTC; cdr3_aa: CASSRTRSSYNEQFF
v_call: TRBV7-8; d_call: TRBD2; j_call: TRBJ2-3; clone_size: -; cdr3_nt: TGTGCCAGCAGCTTATACCAGACGCCCAAGCGGGAGATCTCCAACGACACAGATACGCAGTATTTT; cdr3_aa: CASSLYQTPKREISNDTDTQYF
v_call: TRBV5-6; d_call: -; j_call: TRBJ1-2; clone_size: few; cdr3_nt: TGTGCCAGCAGCTTGGGGATCTATGGCTACACCTTC; cdr3_aa: CASSLGIYGYTF
v_call: TRBV28; d_call: TRBD1; j_call: TRBJ2-6; clone_size: few; cdr3_nt: TGTGCCAGCAGTTTACTGGGACAGACTCCTCCTGGGGCCAACGTCCTGACTTTC; cdr3_aa: CASSLLGQTPPGANVLTF
v_call: TRBV28; d_call: -; j_call: TRBJ1-5; clone_size: -; cdr3_nt: TGTGCCAGCAGTTATGCAGGGTTTAGCAATCAGCCCCAGCATTTT; cdr3_aa: CASSYAGFSNQPQHF
v_call: TRBV7-7; d_call: -; j_call: TRBJ2-1; clone_size: few; cdr3_nt: TGTGCTAGCAGCTTAGTCCGGGACCATCATTCCTACAATGAGCAGTTCTTC; cdr3_aa: CASSLVRDHHSYNEQFF
v_call: TRBV2; d_call: -; j_call: TRBJ1-2; clone_size: -; cdr3_nt: TGTGCCAGCAGTTTAGGGTATGGCTACACCTTC; cdr3_aa: CASSLGYGYTF
v_call: TRBV7-8; d_call: -; j_call: TRBJ1-5; clone_size: -; cdr3_nt: TGTGCCAGCAGCTCTCACCGTATAACCGGTACGCCCCAGCATTTT; cdr3_aa: CASSSHRITGTPQHF
v_call: TRBV4-1; d_call: -; j_call: TRBJ1-4; clone_size: -; cdr3_nt: TGCGCCAGCAGCCTCTCTATCCTCCTCAGTGAAAAACTGTTTTTT; cdr3_aa: CASSLSILLSEKLFF
v_call: TRBV29-1; d_call: -; j_call: TRBJ2-1; clone_size: -; cdr3_nt: TGCAGCGTTTTGGGGGAACTAGGTAGCTACAATGAGCAGTTCTTC; cdr3_aa: CSVLGELGSYNEQFF